A selection of T cell receptor beta chains follows, all from one sample in a study of CD8+CD57+ T cells in acquired aplastic anemia. Each CDR3 protein gets one entry after TCRdb re-called the reads with MiXCR. The repertoire includes a few hundred thousand distinct CDR3 sequences, less than 85% of them detected once, and approximately 42% sits in the top ten. Specimen: sorted CD4+, CD8+, or CD8+CD57+ T cells (not recorded which) from PBMCs. The receptors shown here come from a human donor with aplastic anemia. Each CDR3 is given with its conserved first and last residue. Each record gives: CDR3 DNA, CDR3 protein, V gene, D gene, J gene, clone size. The D gene is left open where the match is weak. Size tells how often a clone was seen (once, few, many) or the class of an expanded clone, and some rows leave it out.

TGTGCCAGCAGGGACGGGGGAAGAGCTGAGCAGTATTTT	CASRDGGRAEQYF	TRBV7-8	-	TRBJ2-3	-
TGCAGTGCTAGAGGGGCAGGGAGATATGGGGCCAACGTCCTGACTTTC	CSARGAGRYGANVLTF	TRBV20-1	-	TRBJ2-6	-
TGTGCCAGCAGCGTACGGCCCGCCCGAAATCCGCCCCAGCATTTT	CASSVRPARNPPQHF	TRBV7-2	-	TRBJ1-5	-
TGTGCCAGCGGACCGGCGGGGAGCTACGGGGCCAACGTCCTGGCTTTC	CASGPAGSYGANVLAF	TRBV5-8	-	TRBJ2-6	once
TGTGCCACCAGCAGAGAACTAGCGGGAAGTCTGTCCTTC	CATSRELAGSLSF	TRBV15	TRBD2	TRBJ2-1	-
TGTGCCACCAGTGACCCAGCGGGAGGTTCGGAGACCCAGTACTTC	CATSDPAGGSETQYF	TRBV24-1	TRBD2	TRBJ2-5	-
TGTGCCAGCAGCGGGGCATCAGATAAGCAGTATTTTTTT	CASSGASDKQYFF	TRBV9	-	TRBJ1-5	-
TGTGCCAGCAGCGTTTACGGGGGGGGGGCTGCGCAGTTCTTC	CASSVYGGGAAQFF	TRBV9	TRBD2	TRBJ2-1	-
TGTGCCAGCAGCGGATGGTGGACAGATAACACCCGGGACTTC	CASSGWWTDNTRDF	TRBV9	-	TRBJ2-5	-
TGTGCCAGCAGCGTCGCGACTAGCCCAATAGATACGCAGTATTTT	CASSVATSPIDTQYF	TRBV7-8	TRBD2	TRBJ2-3	-
TGTGCCAGCAGTCCGGGACAGGGGTTCACCGGGGAGCTGTTTTTT	CASSPGQGFTGELFF	TRBV12-3/TRBV12-4	TRBD1	TRBJ2-2	many
TGTGCCAGCAGCTCACGGGGCCAGAGCACAGATTATCGCTACACCTTC	CASSSRGQSTDYRYTF	TRBV9	-	TRBJ1-2	-
TGTGCCAGTAGCAATGGACGGGGGTCTCAAGAGACCCAGTTCTTC	CASSNGRGSQETQFF	TRBV19	-	TRBJ2-1	once
TGTGCCAGCAGCCAGGGACTAGCGGGAGAGAGCGAGCAGTTCTTC	CASSQGLAGESEQFF	TRBV4-2	TRBD2	TRBJ2-1	-
TGTGCCTGCGGGGGAGCGGGGGGGGCGAACACTGAAGCTTTCTTT	CACGGAGGANTEAFF	TRBV7-9	-	TRBJ1-1	-
TGCGCCAGCAGCCCCGGACAGTTTGACGCCTACGAGCAGTACTTC	CASSPGQFDAYEQYF	TRBV9	-	TRBJ2-7	-
TGTGCCAGCAGCCCACAGGGGGCGAGGAATGAAAAACTGTTTTTT	CASSPQGARNEKLFF	TRBV7-3	TRBD1	TRBJ1-4	-
TGTGCCAGCAGCTTGCAGGGGACCTGGGGAGAGACCCAGTACTTC	CASSLQGTWGETQYF	TRBV5-6	-	TRBJ2-5	-